These T cell receptor beta chains were read from a single sample in a study of a mutant IDH1 vaccine in newly diagnosed glioma. These receptors have no identified antigens. The repertoire was sequenced with immunoSEQ multiplex PCR; TCRdb's copy has only in-frame clones and lacks some. The table lists roughly 61,000 clones, 80% of them singletons, with roughly 5.7% in the top ten. Material: PBMCs, obtained from a glioma patient whose treatment included an IDH1 peptide vaccine. Source of these receptors: a man aged 45-65 years with glioma. CDR3s include the opening cysteine and the closing phenylalanine or tryptophan. The order of the fields is clone size, V gene, D gene, J gene, CDR3 protein, CDR3 DNA. A D gene is named only where the DNA matches it firmly. Clone size is shown for a subset of rows, as once, few, many or a class of expanded clone.

abundance: NA; v_gene: TRBV11-3; d_gene: TRBD2; j_gene: TRBJ2-1; CDR3aa: CASSPSGSSGREQFF; CDR3nt: TGTGCCAGCAGCCCAAGCGGGAGTTCCGGGCGTGAGCAGTTCTTC
abundance: NA; v_gene: TRBV10-3; d_gene: NA; j_gene: TRBJ2-7; CDR3aa: CASGPDPYEQYF; CDR3nt: TGTGCCTCAGGCCCAGATCCTTACGAGCAGTACTTC
abundance: NA; v_gene: TRBV11-3; d_gene: TRBD1; j_gene: TRBJ1-2; CDR3aa: CASSKDRQGASYTF; CDR3nt: TGTGCCAGCAGCAAAGACCGACAGGGGGCCAGCTACACCTTC
abundance: NA; v_gene: TRBV9; d_gene: TRBD1; j_gene: TRBJ2-7; CDR3aa: CASSRDRVNEQYF; CDR3nt: TGTGCCAGCAGCCGGGACAGGGTGAACGAGCAGTACTTC
abundance: few; v_gene: TRBV27; d_gene: NA; j_gene: TRBJ2-7; CDR3aa: CASSPFLEAYEQYF; CDR3nt: TGTGCCAGCAGTCCCTTTCTAGAGGCCTACGAGCAGTACTTC
abundance: NA; v_gene: TRBV28; d_gene: NA; j_gene: TRBJ2-4; CDR3aa: CASRHQWGSKNIQYF; CDR3nt: TGTGCCAGCAGGCACCAGTGGGGATCCAAAAACATTCAGTACTTC
abundance: NA; v_gene: TRBV7-2; d_gene: NA; j_gene: TRBJ1-3; CDR3aa: CASSTQASTGNTIYF; CDR3nt: TGTGCCAGCAGCACCCAGGCCTCAACTGGAAACACCATATATTTT
abundance: NA; v_gene: TRBV4-1; d_gene: TRBD1; j_gene: TRBJ2-7; CDR3aa: CASSHLGQGRYEQYF; CDR3nt: TGCGCCAGCAGCCACCTAGGACAGGGCCGGTACGAGCAGTACTTC
abundance: NA; v_gene: TRBV19; d_gene: NA; j_gene: TRBJ2-3; CDR3aa: CASSKLTIPDTQYF; CDR3nt: TGTGCCAGTAGTAAACTGACTATTCCAGATACGCAGTATTTT
abundance: NA; v_gene: TRBV7-8; d_gene: NA; j_gene: TRBJ2-3; CDR3aa: CASSPLGDTDTQYF; CDR3nt: TGTGCCAGCAGCCCCCTTGGGGACACAGATACGCAGTATTTT
abundance: NA; v_gene: TRBV19; d_gene: NA; j_gene: TRBJ1-5; CDR3aa: CASSEGQPQHF; CDR3nt: TGTGCCAGTAGTGAAGGTCAGCCCCAGCATTTT
abundance: NA; v_gene: TRBV10-3; d_gene: NA; j_gene: TRBJ1-1; CDR3aa: CAISDLVGGNTEAFF; CDR3nt: TGTGCCATCTCCGACTTGGTGGGGGGGAACACTGAAGCTTTCTTT
abundance: NA; v_gene: TRBV10-3; d_gene: NA; j_gene: TRBJ1-1; CDR3aa: CAISASLGHTEAFF; CDR3nt: TGTGCCATCAGTGCATCGTTGGGCCACACTGAAGCTTTCTTT
abundance: NA; v_gene: TRBV7-8; d_gene: TRBD2; j_gene: TRBJ2-3; CDR3aa: CASSRGLAGETDTQYF; CDR3nt: TGTGCCAGCAGCCGGGGGCTAGCGGGAGAAACAGATACGCAGTATTTT
abundance: NA; v_gene: TRBV27; d_gene: NA; j_gene: TRBJ2-2; CDR3aa: CASSFRRNTGELFF; CDR3nt: TGTGCCAGCAGTTTCCGGAGGAACACCGGGGAGCTGTTTTTT
abundance: once; v_gene: TRBV4-2; d_gene: TRBD2; j_gene: TRBJ2-7; CDR3aa: CASSQDKTSGGGFFYEQYF; CDR3nt: TGTGCCAGCAGCCAAGATAAGACTAGCGGAGGGGGGTTTTTCTACGAGCAGTACTTC
abundance: NA; v_gene: TRBV6-5; d_gene: TRBD2; j_gene: TRBJ2-7; CDR3aa: CASSLLLAGGNEQYF; CDR3nt: TGTGCCAGCAGTCTTTTACTAGCGGGAGGTAACGAGCAGTACTTC
abundance: NA; v_gene: TRBV10-2; d_gene: NA; j_gene: TRBJ2-7; CDR3aa: CASSEDINSYEQYF; CDR3nt: TGCGCCAGCAGTGAGGACATCAACTCCTACGAGCAGTACTTC
abundance: NA; v_gene: TRBV11-3; d_gene: NA; j_gene: TRBJ2-5; CDR3aa: CASSFGTRGSVETQYF; CDR3nt: TGTGCCAGCAGTTTCGGGACGAGGGGCTCCGTAGAGACCCAGTACTTC
abundance: few; v_gene: TRBV5-4; d_gene: NA; j_gene: TRBJ1-1; CDR3aa: CASRREINTEAFF; CDR3nt: TGTGCCAGCAGGCGGGAAATCAACACTGAAGCTTTCTTT
abundance: NA; v_gene: TRBV5-1; d_gene: TRBD2; j_gene: TRBJ2-7; CDR3aa: CASSPQREGRYEQYF; CDR3nt: TGCGCCAGCAGCCCCCAGCGGGAGGGCCGGTACGAGCAGTACTTC
abundance: NA; v_gene: TRBV5-1; d_gene: NA; j_gene: TRBJ1-3; CDR3aa: CASSLEGGPGNTIYF; CDR3nt: TGCGCCAGCAGCTTGGAAGGAGGGCCTGGAAACACCATATATTTT
abundance: NA; v_gene: TRBV28; d_gene: NA; j_gene: TRBJ2-3; CDR3aa: CASSWNSLTDTQYF; CDR3nt: TGTGCCAGCAGTTGGAACAGCCTGACAGATACGCAGTATTTT
abundance: NA; v_gene: TRBV7-2; d_gene: NA; j_gene: TRBJ2-3; CDR3aa: CASSLGLGRRDTDTQYF; CDR3nt: TGTGCCAGCAGCTTAGGTTTGGGGCGGAGAGACACAGATACGCAGTATTTT
abundance: NA; v_gene: TRBV28; d_gene: NA; j_gene: TRBJ2-5; CDR3aa: CASSPARVWGTQYF; CDR3nt: TGTGCCAGCAGCCCCGCTCGGGTCTGGGGGACCCAGTACTTC